Listed below are T cell receptor beta chains from one sample, sequenced in a study of blood T cell repertoires in COVID-19. Assay used: immunoSEQ multiplex PCR; TCRdb lists only in-frame clones, some missing. Here the sample spans just over 95,000 clones, roughly 82% being singletons. The specimen sequenced was peripheral blood. The origin of the receptors is an older man with acute or convalescent COVID-19. CDR3s include the opening cysteine and the closing phenylalanine or tryptophan. Each record gives: J gene, V gene, clone size, D gene, CDR3 protein, CDR3 DNA. The D gene is left open where the match is weak. Clone size, where shown, is once, few, many, or a class for clones that have expanded.

>TRBJ1-1|TRBV14|NA|NA
CASSSFTEAFF
TGTGCCAGCAGCTCCTTCACTGAAGCTTTCTTT
>TRBJ1-6|TRBV6-4|NA|NA
CASSEGSGTPLHF
TGTGCCAGCAGCGAGGGATCTGGGACACCCCTCCACTTT
>TRBJ2-7|TRBV7-2|NA|TRBD2
CASSFKRGSSYEQYF
TGTGCCAGCAGCTTTAAGCGGGGGAGCTCCTACGAGCAGTACTTC
>TRBJ1-5|TRBV5-4|medium-sized|NA
CASSLERNQPQHF
TGTGCCAGCAGCTTGGAGAGAAATCAGCCCCAGCATTTT
>TRBJ2-5|TRBV18|NA|TRBD2
CASSPEVSGEKTQYF
TGTGCCAGCTCACCGGAAGTCAGCGGGGAGAAGACCCAGTACTTC
>TRBJ1-2|TRBV7-2|NA|NA
CASSSPEARVDGYTF
TGTGCCAGCAGCTCCCCCGAGGCCCGGGTGGATGGCTACACCTTC
>TRBJ1-2|TRBV12-3/TRBV12-4|NA|TRBD1
CASSPGTGAGYTF
TGTGCCAGCAGTCCTGGGACAGGGGCAGGCTACACCTTC
>TRBJ1-1|TRBV10-3|NA|NA
CAISGRGSNTEAFF
TGTGCCATCAGTGGAAGAGGGAGTAACACTGAAGCTTTCTTT
>TRBJ2-1|TRBV7-2|NA|TRBD2
CASSNTGGKNEQFF
TGTGCCAGCAGCAACACGGGGGGGAAGAATGAGCAGTTCTTC
>TRBJ1-4|TRBV27|NA|NA
CASSFGGTANEKLFF
TGTGCCAGCAGTTTCGGGGGTACAGCTAATGAAAAACTGTTTTTT
>TRBJ2-5|TRBV11-3|NA|TRBD2
CASSLEGAGGGETQYF
TGTGCCAGCAGCTTAGAGGGGGCGGGAGGTGGAGAGACCCAGTACTTC
>TRBJ1-2|TRBV7-2|NA|NA
CASSLGELVGGYTF
TGTGCCAGCAGCTTAGGAGAACTAGTTGGTGGCTACACCTTC
>TRBJ2-5|TRBV6-5|NA|NA
CASSVLRNGETQYF
TGTGCCAGCAGCGTCCTCCGAAACGGGGAGACCCAGTACTTC
>TRBJ1-5|TRBV30|NA|NA
CAWSDPRVSNQPQHF
TGTGCCTGGAGTGACCCCAGGGTTAGCAATCAGCCCCAGCATTTT
>TRBJ1-1|TRBV12-3/TRBV12-4|few|NA
CASSFTTNTEAFF
TGTGCCAGCAGTTTCACAACGAACACTGAAGCTTTCTTT
>TRBJ2-3|TRBV10-3|NA|NA
CAISYADTPTDTQYF
TGTGCCATCAGTTACGCAGATACGCCCACAGATACGCAGTATTTT
>TRBJ2-1|TRBV24-1|NA|NA
CATSQGLRGGPYNEQFF
TGTGCCACCAGTCAGGGGTTAAGGGGGGGCCCCTACAATGAGCAGTTCTTC
>TRBJ1-2|TRBV5-4|NA|TRBD1
CASSSTGNNGYTF
TGTGCCAGCAGCTCGACAGGGAACAATGGCTACACCTTC
>TRBJ2-3|TRBV18|NA|NA
CASSPSSPTDTQYF
TGTGCCAGCTCACCATCGAGTCCCACAGATACGCAGTATTTT
>TRBJ2-1|TRBV30|NA|TRBD2
CAWRRGSLDEQFF
TGTGCCTGGCGGCGCGGGAGTCTGGATGAGCAGTTCTTC
>TRBJ2-7|TRBV4-1|NA|NA
CASTRSYEQYF
TGCGCCAGCACCCGCTCCTACGAGCAGTACTTC
>TRBJ2-7|TRBV5-6|NA|NA
CASSRTDSYEQYF
TGTGCCAGCAGCCGGACAGATAGCTACGAGCAGTACTTC
>TRBJ1-1|TRBV9|NA|NA
CASSVASGSYTEAFF
TGTGCCAGCAGCGTAGCCTCAGGGTCTTACACTGAAGCTTTCTTT
>TRBJ2-5|TRBV28|NA|TRBD1
CASRSGQGRGETQYF
TGTGCCAGCAGATCGGGACAGGGACGTGGAGAGACCCAGTACTTC
>TRBJ2-2|TRBV3-1/TRBV3-2|NA|NA
CASSKVGPTGELFF
TGTGCCAGCAGCAAAGTGGGGCCCACCGGGGAGCTGTTTTTT
>TRBJ2-1|TRBV28|few|NA
CASSFQGMEAYEQFF
TGTGCCAGCAGTTTCCAAGGGATGGAGGCGTATGAGCAGTTCTTC
>TRBJ2-3|TRBV7-9|NA|NA
CASSLKEDTQYF
TGTGCCAGCAGCCTTAAGGAGGATACGCAGTATTTT
>TRBJ1-6|TRBV5-1|NA|TRBD1
CASSSTGGDSPLHF
TGCGCCAGCAGTTCTACAGGGGGCGATTCACCCCTCCACTTT
>TRBJ2-3|TRBV19|NA|TRBD2
CASSIGGVADTQYF
TGTGCCAGTAGTATCGGGGGGGTCGCAGATACGCAGTATTTT
>TRBJ2-7|TRBV27|NA|TRBD1
CASSSTTGGNEQYF
TGTGCCAGCAGTTCCACGACAGGGGGTAACGAGCAGTACTTC
>TRBJ1-1|TRBV6-2/TRBV6-3|NA|TRBD1
CASSRGQVGENTEAFF
TGTGCCAGCAGTCGTGGACAGGTTGGAGAGAACACTGAAGCTTTCTTT
>TRBJ2-1|TRBV7-6|NA|TRBD2
CASSSGAREGNEQFF
TGTGCCAGCAGCTCCGGGGCGCGGGAGGGCAATGAGCAGTTCTTC
>TRBJ1-5|TRBV6-5|few|TRBD1
CASSTGVSNQPQHF
TGTGCCAGCAGTACAGGGGTAAGCAATCAGCCCCAGCATTTT
>TRBJ2-6|TRBV6-1|NA|TRBD1
CASSEVGQGLSGANVLTF
TGTGCCAGCAGTGAAGTAGGACAGGGTTTATCAGGGGCCAACGTCCTGACTTTC
>TRBJ1-4|TRBV2|NA|NA
CASSEANNEKLFF
TGTGCCAGCAGTGAAGCTAATAATGAAAAACTGTTTTTT
>TRBJ2-2|TRBV20-1|NA|TRBD1
CSASRDRRNTGELFF
TGCAGTGCTAGTCGGGACAGGCGGAACACCGGGGAGCTGTTTTTT
>TRBJ2-1|TRBV5-1|NA|NA
CASSSDSYNEQFF
TGCGCCAGCAGCTCAGACAGTTACAATGAGCAGTTCTTC
>TRBJ1-5|TRBV27|NA|TRBD1
CASTPSTGAGQPQHF
TGTGCCAGCACCCCTTCGACAGGGGCGGGTCAGCCCCAGCATTTT
>TRBJ2-5|TRBV10-1|NA|NA
CASSESIARGQETQYF
TGCGCCAGCAGTGAGTCGATCGCCCGGGGGCAAGAGACCCAGTACTTC
>TRBJ1-3|TRBV6-5|NA|NA
CATNPGEAGNTIYF
TGTGCCACCAATCCCGGAGAAGCTGGAAACACCATATATTTT